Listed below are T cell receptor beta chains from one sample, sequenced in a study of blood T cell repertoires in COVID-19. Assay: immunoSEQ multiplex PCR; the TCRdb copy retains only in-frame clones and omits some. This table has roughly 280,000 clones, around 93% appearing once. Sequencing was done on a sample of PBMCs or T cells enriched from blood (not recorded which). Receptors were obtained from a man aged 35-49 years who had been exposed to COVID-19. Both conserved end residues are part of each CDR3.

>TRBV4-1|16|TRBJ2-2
CASSPVWTGNTGELFF
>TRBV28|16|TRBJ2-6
CASSLQGARGANVLTF
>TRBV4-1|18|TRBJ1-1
CASSHGPQRTAGNTEAFF
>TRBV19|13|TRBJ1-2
CASSIGEFNGYTF
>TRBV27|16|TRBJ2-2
CASSLIRTANTGELFF
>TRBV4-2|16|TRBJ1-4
CASSQRTGTGAEKLFF
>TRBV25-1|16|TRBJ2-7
CASTGLAGEGTYEQYF
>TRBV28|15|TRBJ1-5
CASNPGLRSNQPQHF
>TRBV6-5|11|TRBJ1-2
CASGEGYGYTF
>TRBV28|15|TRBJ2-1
CASSLASGGYNEQFF
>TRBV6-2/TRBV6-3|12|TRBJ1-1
CASSLVNTEAFF
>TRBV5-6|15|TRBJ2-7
CASRERGLDRREQYF
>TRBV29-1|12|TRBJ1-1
CSVDRGPTEAFF
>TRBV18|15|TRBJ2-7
CASSDLQGPTYEQYF
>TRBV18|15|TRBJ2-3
CASSPGTGAAYTQYF
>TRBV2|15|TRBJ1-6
CASSDRDSYNSPLHF
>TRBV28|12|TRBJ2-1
CASSSQGIEQFF
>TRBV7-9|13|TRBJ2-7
CASSWRQLARPYF
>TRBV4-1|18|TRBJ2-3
CASSRGLAGVPMTDTQYF
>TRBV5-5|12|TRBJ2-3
CASSLEEDTQYF
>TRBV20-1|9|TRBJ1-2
CSSDYGYTF
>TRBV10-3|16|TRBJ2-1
CAIREAGGGPYNEQFF
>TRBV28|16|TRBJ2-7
CASSLFPGQGLPEQYF
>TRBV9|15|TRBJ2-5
CASSVVGTPEETQYF
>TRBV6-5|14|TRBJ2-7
CASRAGLSSYEQYF
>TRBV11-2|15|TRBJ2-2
CASSLRLVLNGELFF
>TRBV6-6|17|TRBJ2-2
CASSHGSGGAGTGELFF
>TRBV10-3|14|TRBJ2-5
CAISESLRGETQYF
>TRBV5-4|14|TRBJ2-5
CASSLDRPGETQYF
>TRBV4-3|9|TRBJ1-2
CARSGGYTF
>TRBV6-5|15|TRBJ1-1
CASSYFGQTGPEAFF
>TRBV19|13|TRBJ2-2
CASSIREDRVLFF
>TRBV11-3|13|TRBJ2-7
CASSFRTGGEQYF
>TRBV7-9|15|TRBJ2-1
CASSLGRGIHNEQFF
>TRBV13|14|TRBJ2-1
CASSLETSKLEQFF
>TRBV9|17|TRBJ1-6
CASSEHRQGARNSPLHF
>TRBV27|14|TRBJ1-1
CASSLKGVWTEAFF
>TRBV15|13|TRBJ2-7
CATSRDGQYEQYF
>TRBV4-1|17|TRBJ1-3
CASSQVSAGSSGNTIYF
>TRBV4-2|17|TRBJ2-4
CASSQHDRSLTKNIQYF
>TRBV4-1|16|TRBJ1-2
CASSQGAGASNYGYTF
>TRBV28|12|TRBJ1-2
CASSRGSFGYTF
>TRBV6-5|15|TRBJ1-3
CASSRDRSSGNTIYF
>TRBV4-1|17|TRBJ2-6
CASSQPGQGTGANVLTF
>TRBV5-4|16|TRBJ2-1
CASSRPGTHHYNEQFF
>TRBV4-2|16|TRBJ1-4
CASSLAGAGGGEKLFF
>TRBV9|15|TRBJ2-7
CASSAQAGGAYEQYF
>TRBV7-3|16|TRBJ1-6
CASSALPQGRNSPLHF